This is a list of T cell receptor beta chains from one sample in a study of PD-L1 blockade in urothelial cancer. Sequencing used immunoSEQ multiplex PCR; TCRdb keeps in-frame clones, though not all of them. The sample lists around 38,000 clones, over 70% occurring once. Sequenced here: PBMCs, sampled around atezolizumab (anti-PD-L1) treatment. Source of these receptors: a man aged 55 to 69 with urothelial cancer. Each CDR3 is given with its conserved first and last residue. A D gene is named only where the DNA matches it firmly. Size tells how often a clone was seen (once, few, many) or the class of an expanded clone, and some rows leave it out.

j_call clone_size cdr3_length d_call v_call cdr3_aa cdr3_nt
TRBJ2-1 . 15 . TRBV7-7 CASSSLGSSYNEQFF TGTGCTAGCAGCTCCCTAGGCAGCTCCTACAATGAGCAGTTCTTC
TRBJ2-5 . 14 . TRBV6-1 CASSTPDSQETQYF TGTGCCAGCAGTACACCGGACAGCCAAGAGACCCAGTACTTC
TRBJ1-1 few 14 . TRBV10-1 CASSDFTGQTEAFF TGCGCCAGCAGTGACTTTACAGGGCAAACTGAAGCTTTCTTT
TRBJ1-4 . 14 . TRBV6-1 CASSDRQGNEKLFF TGTGCCAGCAGTGACAGGCAGGGGAATGAAAAACTGTTTTTT
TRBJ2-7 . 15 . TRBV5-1 CASSLEGPGTYEQYF TGCGCCAGCAGCTTGGAGGGCCCGGGAACCTACGAGCAGTACTTC
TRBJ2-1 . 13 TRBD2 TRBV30 CAWSVFGGSEQFF TGTGCCTGGAGTGTTTTTGGCGGGAGTGAGCAGTTCTTC
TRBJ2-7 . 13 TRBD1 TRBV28 CASSLSGGYEQYF TGTGCCAGCAGTTTGTCAGGGGGCTACGAGCAGTACTTC
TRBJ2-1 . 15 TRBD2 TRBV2 CASSEGLAGYNEQFF TGTGCCAGCAGTGAGGGACTAGCGGGGTACAATGAGCAGTTCTTC
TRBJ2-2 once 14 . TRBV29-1 CSVEGHPNTGELFF TGCAGCGTTGAAGGACACCCGAACACCGGGGAGCTGTTTTTT
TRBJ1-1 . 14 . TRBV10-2 CASSESGGRTEAFF TGCGCCAGCAGTGAGTCGGGGGGGCGCACTGAAGCTTTCTTT
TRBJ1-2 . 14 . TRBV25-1 CASSEPGENYGYTF TGTGCCAGCAGTGAACCCGGGGAAAACTATGGCTACACCTTC
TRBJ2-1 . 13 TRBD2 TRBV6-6 CASRLAGYNEQFF TGTGCCAGCAGACTAGCGGGCTACAATGAGCAGTTCTTC
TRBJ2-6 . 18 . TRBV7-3 CASSLRAEAFSGANVLTF TGTGCCAGCAGCTTAAGGGCGGAGGCATTCTCTGGGGCCAACGTCCTGACTTTC
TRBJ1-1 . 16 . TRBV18 CASSPRRDPHGTEAFF TGTGCCAGCTCACCACGCAGGGATCCCCACGGCACTGAAGCTTTCTTT
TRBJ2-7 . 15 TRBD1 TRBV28 CASSRIGTGSYEQYF TGTGCCAGCAGTCGTATCGGGACAGGAAGCTACGAGCAGTACTTC
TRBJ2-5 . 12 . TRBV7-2 CASSINKETQYF TGTGCCAGCAGCATAAACAAAGAGACCCAGTACTTC
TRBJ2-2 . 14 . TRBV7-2 CASSPEGGAGELFF TGTGCCAGCAGCCCCGAGGGGGGGGCCGGGGAGCTGTTTTTT
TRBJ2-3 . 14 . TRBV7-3 CATKSGSSTDTQYF TGTGCCACCAAGAGCGGGTCCTCCACAGATACGCAGTATTTT
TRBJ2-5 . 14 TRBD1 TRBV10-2 CASVMDRGRETQYF TGCGCCAGCGTTATGGACAGGGGCAGAGAGACCCAGTACTTC
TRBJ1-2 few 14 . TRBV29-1 CSVYGQQTNYGYTF TGCAGCGTTTATGGACAGCAGACTAACTATGGCTACACCTTC
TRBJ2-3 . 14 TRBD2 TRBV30 CAWCTGGGTDTQYF TGTGCCTGGTGTACCGGGGGGGGCACAGATACGCAGTATTTT
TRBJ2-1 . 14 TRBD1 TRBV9 CASSLGQGDNEQFF TGTGCCAGCAGCTTGGGACAGGGGGACAATGAGCAGTTCTTC
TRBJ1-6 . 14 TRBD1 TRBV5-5 CASRWTGYNSPLHF TGTGCCAGCAGGTGGACAGGATATAATTCACCCCTCCACTTT
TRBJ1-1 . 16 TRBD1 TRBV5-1 CASSSGQGIGSTEAFF TGCGCCAGCAGCTCCGGACAGGGGATCGGGAGCACTGAAGCTTTCTTT
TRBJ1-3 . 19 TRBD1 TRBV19 CASSMRIARDRGAGNTIYF TGTGCCAGTAGTATGAGGATCGCCCGGGACAGGGGAGCTGGAAACACCATATATTTT
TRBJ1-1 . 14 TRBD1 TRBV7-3 CASSLTGAGTEAFF TGTGCCAGCAGCTTGACAGGGGCGGGCACTGAAGCTTTCTTT
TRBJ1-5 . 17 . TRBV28 CASSPDGSKSGNQPQHF TGTGCCAGCAGCCCGGACGGAAGTAAATCAGGGAATCAGCCCCAGCATTTT
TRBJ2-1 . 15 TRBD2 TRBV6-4 CASSERLAGMYEQFF TGTGCCAGCAGTGAAAGACTAGCGGGCATGTATGAGCAGTTCTTC
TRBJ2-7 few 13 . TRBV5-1 CASSAQGRYEQYF TGCGCCAGCAGCGCACAGGGACGGTACGAGCAGTACTTC
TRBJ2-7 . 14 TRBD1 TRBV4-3 CASSQVTGAYEQYF TGCGCCAGCAGCCAAGTTACAGGGGCCTACGAGCAGTACTTC
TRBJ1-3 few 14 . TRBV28 CASSLAQRGHTIYF TGTGCCAGCAGTTTAGCCCAGCGGGGACACACCATATATTTT
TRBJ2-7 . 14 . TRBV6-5 CASSSQGRPYEQYF TGTGCCAGCAGTTCACAGGGACGACCCTACGAGCAGTACTTC
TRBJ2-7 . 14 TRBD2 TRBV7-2 CASSVLSGTYEQYF TGTGCCAGCAGCGTGCTGAGCGGGACCTACGAGCAGTACTTC
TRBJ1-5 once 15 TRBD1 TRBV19 CASSLPIDREQPQHF TGTGCCAGTAGTTTGCCCATAGACAGGGAACAGCCCCAGCATTTT
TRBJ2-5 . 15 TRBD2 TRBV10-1 CASSPAGGSIETQYF TGCGCCAGCAGCCCAGCGGGGGGCTCCATCGAGACCCAGTACTTC
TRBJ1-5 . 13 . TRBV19 CASSIVLDQPQHF TGTGCCAGTAGTATCGTCCTAGATCAGCCCCAGCATTTT
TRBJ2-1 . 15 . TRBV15 CATSRDGANYNEQFF TGTGCCACCAGCAGAGATGGGGCAAATTACAATGAGCAGTTCTTC
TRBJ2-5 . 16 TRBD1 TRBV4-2 CASSQGLGQGGETQYF TGTGCCAGCAGCCAAGGGTTGGGACAGGGAGGGGAGACCCAGTACTTC
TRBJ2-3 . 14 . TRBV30 CAWSVGEVTDTQYF TGTGCCTGGAGTGTAGGGGAGGTGACAGATACGCAGTATTTT
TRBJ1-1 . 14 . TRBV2 CASSVLGLGAEAFF TGTGCCAGCAGTGTACTGGGTCTGGGCGCTGAAGCTTTCTTT
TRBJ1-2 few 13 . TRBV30 CAWAPEGRQGYTF TGTGCCTGGGCACCGGAGGGACGTCAGGGCTACACCTTC
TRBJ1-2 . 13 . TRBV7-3 CASSLYRENGYTF TGTGCCAGCAGCTTATACAGGGAGAATGGCTACACCTTC
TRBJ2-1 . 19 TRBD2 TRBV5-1 CASSGVSSGRAMSYNEQFF TGCGCCAGCAGCGGGGTGTCTAGCGGGAGGGCCATGTCCTACAATGAGCAGTTCTTC
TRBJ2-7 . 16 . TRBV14 CASSQVYRAGSYEQYF TGTGCCAGCAGCCAAGTCTACAGGGCTGGGTCCTACGAGCAGTACTTC
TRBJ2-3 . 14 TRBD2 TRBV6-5 CASKSGRGSDTQYF TGTGCCAGCAAAAGCGGGAGGGGTTCAGATACGCAGTATTTT
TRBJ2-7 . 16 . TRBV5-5 CASSLAPLVSNYEQYF TGTGCCAGCAGCTTAGCTCCTCTAGTAAGCAACTACGAGCAGTACTTC
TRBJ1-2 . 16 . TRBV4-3 CASSQVGQGRNYGYTF TGCGCCAGCAGCCAAGTGGGTCAGGGGAGAAACTATGGCTACACCTTC
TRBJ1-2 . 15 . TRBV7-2 CASSPDRRANYGYTF TGTGCCAGCAGCCCAGACAGGCGAGCTAACTATGGCTACACCTTC
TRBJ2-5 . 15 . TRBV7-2 CASNVAGGAAETQYF TGTGCCAGCAACGTAGCAGGGGGGGCGGCTGAGACCCAGTACTTC
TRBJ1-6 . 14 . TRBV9 CASSGILTGSPLHF TGTGCCAGCAGCGGAATTCTGACGGGTTCACCCCTCCACTTT
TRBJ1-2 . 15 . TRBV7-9 CASSLVRGVADGYTF TGTGCCAGCAGCTTAGTGCGGGGGGTAGCGGATGGCTACACCTTC
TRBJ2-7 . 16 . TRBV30 CAWSVWVQVRSYEQYF TGTGCCTGGAGTGTGTGGGTACAGGTCCGCTCCTACGAGCAGTACTTC
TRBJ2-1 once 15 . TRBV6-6 CASRSGVNSYNEQFF TGTGCCAGCAGATCAGGGGTTAATTCCTACAATGAGCAGTTCTTC
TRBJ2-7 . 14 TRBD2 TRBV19 CASSMTGGSYEQYF TGTGCCAGTAGTATGACGGGAGGGAGCTACGAGCAGTACTTC